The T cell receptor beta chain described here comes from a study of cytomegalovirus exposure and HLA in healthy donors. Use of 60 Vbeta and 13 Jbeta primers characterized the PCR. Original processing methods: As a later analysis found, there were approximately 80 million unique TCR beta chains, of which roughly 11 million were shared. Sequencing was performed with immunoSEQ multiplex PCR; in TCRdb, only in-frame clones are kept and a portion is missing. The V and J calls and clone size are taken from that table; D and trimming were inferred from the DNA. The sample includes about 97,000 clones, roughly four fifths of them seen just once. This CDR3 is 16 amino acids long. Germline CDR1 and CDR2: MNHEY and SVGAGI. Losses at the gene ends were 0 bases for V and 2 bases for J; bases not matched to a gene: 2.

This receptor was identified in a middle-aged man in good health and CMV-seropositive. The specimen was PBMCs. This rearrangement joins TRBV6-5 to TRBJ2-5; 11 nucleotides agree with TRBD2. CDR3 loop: CASSYSLAGGQETQYF. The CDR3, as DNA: TGTGCCAGCAGTTACTCGTTAGCGGGGGGGCAAGAGACCCAGTACTTC.